This TCR beta chain stems from a study of CD4 T cells in relation to SARS-CoV-2 and coronaviruses. The overall study: PBMCs were cultured with antigen for less than twelve days before TCR beta sequencing.

The table came from immunoSEQ multiplex PCR; TCRdb's copy has only in-frame clones and leaves some out. The repertoire holds almost 20,000 clones, roughly four fifths seen once, with roughly 10% in the top ten. Looked up from germline, CDR1 is SNHLY and CDR2 is FYNNEI. Trimming took 2 bases from V and 0 from J, leaving 8 bases between them. The CDR3 loop spans 15 amino acids. Unexposed donor CD4+ T cells date from about 2011-2018, before the COVID-19 pandemic. The cells were cultured for under 13 days before CD4+ T cells were isolated. Unexposed-donor CD4+ T cells were probed with SARS-CoV-2 S/N and four cold-coronavirus spikes, cells permitting. Cultures held roughly 2 million PBMCs per well with roughly 10 IU/ml IL-2. As regards this clone: What it binds is unknown.

Sequenced material: CD4+ T cells from PBMCs, cultured in vitro. This TCR was recovered from a human donor in good health. The V gene is TRBV2, the J gene TRBJ2-4, with D possibly matching TRBD2 (5 bases). The CDR3 bases are TGTGCCAGCAGTGAACAAGGACTAGCCAAAAACATTCAGTACTTC. Protein sequence: CASSEQGLAKNIQYF. The whole variable domain, remainder taken from reference TRBV2 and TRBJ2-4, is EPEVTQTPSHQVTQMGQEVILRCVPISNHLYFYWYRQILGQKVEFLVSFYNNEISEKSEIFDDQFSVERPDGSNFTLKIRSTKLEDSAMYFCASSEQGLAKNIQYFGAGTRLSVL.